Below are 24 T cell receptor beta chains sequenced from a single sample in a study of cytomegalovirus exposure and HLA in healthy donors (dated by TCRdb to the late 2010s). Library method: the immunoSEQ multiplex PCR assay. A mixture of 60 forward primers for TCR Vbeta segments and 13 reverse primers for TCR Jbeta segments was used in the multiplex PCR. As stored in TCRdb, this immuneACCESS dataset retains in-frame rearrangements with V and J assigned. A fraction of the clones does not appear; measured against another copy, unresolved V genes explain less than half of the discrepancy, and the remainder lacks a known reason. The sample table contains roughly 97,000 clones; only one count was recorded for 75% to 80% of them. Roughly 6.2% of the sample is taken by the ten largest. The sequencing input was PBMCs. The receptor set was obtained from a man between 60 and 70 years old in good health and CMV-seropositive.

The rearrangement joins TRBV6-1 to TRBJ1-1; 8 positions agree with TRBD1. The germline V gene encodes CDR1 MNHNS and CDR2 SASEGT. The CDR3 has 16 residues. V was pared by 0 bases and J by 4 bases, with 7 bases of the junction left unmatched. The CDR3 sequence: CASSEALQGAVTEAFF. DNA of the CDR3: TGTGCCAGCAGTGAAGCCCTTCAGGGGGCGGTCACTGAAGCTTTCTTT.

The chain combines TRBV10-1 with TRBJ2-5; 8 bases are shared with TRBD1. This CDR3 is 15 amino acids long. Trimming removed 4 bases from V and 3 bases from J; junction bases left unmatched: 7. The V gene's germline CDR1 is WNHNN and CDR2 SYGVQD (reference sequence). CDR3 amino acids: CASSATPGQEETQYF. CDR3 bases: TGCGCCAGCAGTGCTACACCGGGACAGGAAGAGACCCAGTACTTC.

The V gene is TRBV27, the J gene TRBJ1-3; a possible D gene is TRBD1 (5 bases). The CDR3 has 15 residues. CDR1 MNHEY and CDR2 SMNVEV come from the germline V gene (reference sequence). Trimming left V 2 bases short and J 3 bases short, with 11 bases between. The CDR3 loop is CASSLLGQGGNTIYF. The CDR3 DNA reads TGTGCCAGCAGTTTACTGGGGCAGGGTGGAAACACCATATATTTT.

In this sample, this clone turned up once. The chain is built from TRBV5-1 and TRBJ2-2, with D tentatively TRBD1 (5 bases). Trimming removed 1 base at V and 0 bases at J, with 7 bases between. Germline-derived CDR1 and CDR2 are SGHRS and YFSETQ. There are 15 residues in the CDR3. The CDR3: CASSLLGANTGELFF. For the CDR3, the DNA is TGCGCCAGCAGCTTGCTAGGGGCGAACACCGGGGAGCTGTTTTTT.

This chain connects TRBV10-2 to TRBJ2-1; 9 bases agree with TRBD1. This CDR3 is built from 13 residues. Germline assignment: CDR1 WSHSY and CDR2 SAAADI. Trimming at V came to 6 bases and at J to 5 bases, leaving 2 bases not matched to a gene. DNA of the CDR3: TGCGCCAGCAGGGGGACAGGGAACAATGAGCAGTTCTTC. Its translation is CASRGTGNNEQFF.

V and J are TRBV7-9 and TRBJ1-6; a weak D match, TRBD1 (6 bases). Germline V gives CDR1 SEHNR, CDR2 FQNEAQ (reference sequence). CDR3 size: 15 residues. Between the trimmed V and J ends, which lost 6 bases and 8 bases, there was a span of 17 bases. The CDR3: CASSLQGTVDSPLHF. CDR3 bases: TGTGCCAGCAGTCTTCAGGGGACGGTAGATTCACCCCTCCACTTT.

The DNA for the CDR3 is TGTGCCAGCAGCTCGACTAGCGGGGGGGGAGAGACCCAGTACTTC. It codes for CASSSTSGGGETQYF. The rearrangement joins TRBV11-1 to TRBJ2-5; 14 nucleotides match TRBD2. There are 15 residues in the CDR3. The V segment lost 4 bases and the J segment 4 bases; nucleotides outside the gene matches: 2. The germline V gene has CDR1 SGHAT and CDR2 FQDESV (reference sequence). The variable domain in full, completed from reference TRBV11-1 and TRBJ2-5, reads EAEVAQSPRYKITEKSQAVAFWCDPISGHATLYWYRQILGQGPELLVQFQDESVVDDSQLPKDRFSAERLKGVDSTLKIQPAELGDSAMYLCASSSTSGGGETQYFGPGTRLLVL.

V is TRBV7-8 and J is TRBJ2-1; 10 bases align to TRBD1. V trimming: 2 bases; J trimming: 3 bases; junction bases outside the gene matches: 4. Per the germline V gene, CDR1 is SGHVS and CDR2 is FQNEAQ. CDR3 length: 16 residues. In nucleotides, the CDR3 is TGTGCCAGCAGCTTATCAGGGACAGGGGTCTACAATGAGCAGTTCTTC. This encodes CASSLSGTGVYNEQFF.

The rearrangement uses TRBV5-5 and TRBJ1-1, with unresolved D. From germline, CDR1 is SGHKS and CDR2 YYEKEE (reference sequence). The CDR3 runs to 11 residues. V dropped 1 base and J dropped 5 bases, with 3 bases sitting between them. CDR3 coding DNA: TGTGCCAGCAGCTTGTCTACTGAAGCTTTCTTT. It translates to CASSLSTEAFF.

With respect to this clone: A read error may produce the germline difference seen at one junction end. This CDR3 is also generated by other DNA sequences in the sample. V usage is TRBV2 and J usage is TRBJ2-3; perhaps TRBD1 as D (7 bases). CDR1 is SNHLY and CDR2 is FYNNEI in the germline V gene. This CDR3 region has 13 residues. CDR3 DNA: TGTGCCAGCAGAAGACAGGGCGGGGATACACAGTATTTT. Amino acid sequence: CASRRQGGDTQYF.

V is TRBV7-3 and J is TRBJ2-1; no definite D call. Germline V lookup: CDR1 SGHTA, CDR2 FQGTGA. The CDR3 consists of 15 residues. Trimming pared 6 bases from V and 0 bases from J, leaving 12 bases between. The CDR3 nucleotides are TGTGCCAGCAGTTCGGGTCTGAGCTCCTACAATGAGCAGTTCTTC. It translates to CASSSGLSSYNEQFF.

This clone came up once. The V gene is TRBV4-1, the J gene TRBJ1-1, with 9 bases identical to TRBD1. CDR1 is MGHRA, CDR2 YSYEKL, per germline. The V gene end was trimmed by 1 base and the J gene end by 4 bases; junction bases not matched to a gene: 7. The CDR3 covers 16 residues. The CDR3 loop is CASSQGLGQGRTEAFF. The DNA for the CDR3 is TGCGCCAGCAGCCAAGGGCTGGGACAGGGACGCACTGAAGCTTTCTTT.

The chain uses TRBV9 and TRBJ1-2; 7 nucleotides align to TRBD1. There are 15 residues in the CDR3. Germline assignment: CDR1 SGDLS and CDR2 YYNGEE. The trim removed 4 bases at V and 7 bases at J, leaving 13 bases unmatched. CDR3: CASSSRQASGGGYTF. The CDR3 bases are TGTGCCAGCAGCTCAAGACAGGCCTCAGGGGGTGGCTACACCTTC.

This chain joins TRBV29-1 and TRBJ2-7, with 8 bases that match TRBD1. V lost 3 bases to trimming and J lost 6 bases; unmatched junction nucleotides: 4. Germline lookup yields CDR1 SQVTM and CDR2 ANQGSEA. The CDR3 spans 12 residues. The CDR3 bases are TGCAGCGTTGAGGCGACAGGGGTCGAGCAGTACTTC. Its translation is CSVEATGVEQYF.

The J gene is TRBJ1-2, the V gene TRBV29-1; D is uncertain. The V gene lost 3 bases and the J gene lost 1 base, with 3 bases spanning the gap. Germline CDR1 SQVTM, CDR2 ANQGSEA. The CDR3 has 11 residues. The CDR3 loop reads CSVDINYGYTF. CDR3 sequence (DNA): TGCAGCGTTGACATTAACTATGGCTACACCTTC.

This rearrangement joins TRBV6-1 to TRBJ2-3; perhaps TRBD1 as D (5 bases). This CDR3 spans 16 amino acids. The germline CDR1 and CDR2 sequences are MNHNS and SASEGT. V was cut by 0 bases and J by 0 bases, with 10 bases left in between. CDR3 DNA: TGTGCCAGCAGTGAAGCAGCAGGGTTTAGCACAGATACGCAGTATTTT. Protein sequence: CASSEAAGFSTDTQYF.

The chain couples TRBV5-1 to TRBJ2-1, with 9 nucleotides matching TRBD2. Germline CDR1 and CDR2: SGHRS and YFSETQ. This CDR3 has 16 amino acids. After removal of 2 bases from V and 6 bases from J, the junction contained 9 bases not matched to a gene. The CDR3 DNA reads TGCGCCAGCAGCTTACCGGGACTAGCTCTCACCAATGAGCAGTTCTTC. It yields the protein CASSLPGLALTNEQFF.

The rearrangement uses TRBV2 and TRBJ1-5; D is unclear. The length of the CDR3 is 12 residues. V lost 2 bases and J 5 bases, leaving 4 bases between the germline ends. Germline lookup yields CDR1 SNHLY and CDR2 FYNNEI. This chain's CDR3 is CASSEPYQPQHF. The CDR3 DNA is TGTGCCAGCAGTGAACCCTATCAGCCCCAGCATTTT.

This chain connects TRBV9 to TRBJ2-2; 11 nucleotides agree with TRBD2. Germline V lookup: CDR1 SGDLS, CDR2 YYNGEE. The V and J ends lost 7 bases and 0 bases, in that order; junction bases with no gene match: 14. There are 19 residues in the CDR3. The DNA for the CDR3 is TGTGCCAGCGCGGGGAGGCCTAGCGGGGGGTTTTCGAACACCGGGGAGCTGTTTTTT. It specifies CASAGRPSGGFSNTGELFF.

The chain has TRBV18 and TRBJ1-3; the match to TRBD1 covers 8 bases. V shed 3 bases and J 10 bases; nucleotides not matched to a gene: 5. The CDR3 sequence is 13 residues long. Germline CDR1 KGHSH, CDR2 LQKENI. CDR3 protein: CASSPGQGGTIYF. As DNA, the CDR3 is TGTGCCAGCTCACCCGGACAGGGAGGGACCATATATTTT.

The chain has TRBV5-1 and TRBJ2-3; a weak D match, TRBD2 (6 bases). This CDR3 comprises 16 residues. Germline-derived CDR1 and CDR2 are SGHRS and YFSETQ. Trimming stripped 0 bases from V and 0 bases from J, with 11 bases between. Here the CDR3 DNA reads TGCGCCAGCAGCTTGGTGGGGGGTTCTAGCACAGATACGCAGTATTTT. It encodes CASSLVGGSSTDTQYF.

J is TRBJ1-1 and V is TRBV18; D is unresolved. CDR1 is KGHSH, CDR2 LQKENI, per germline. V lost 5 bases and J lost 4, with 17 bases in between. The CDR3 is 15 residues long. CDR3: CASSFSDISSTEAFF. In nucleotides, the CDR3 is TGTGCCAGCTCATTTTCCGACATCTCCTCCACTGAAGCTTTCTTT.

The chain couples TRBV30 to TRBJ2-5; TRBD1 might be the D (6 bases). In germline, CDR1 is GTSNPN, CDR2 SVGIG (reference sequence). This CDR3 has 13 residues. V lost 1 base and J lost 5, with 11 bases in between. The CDR3 sequence: CAWSAYRAETQYF. For the CDR3, the DNA is TGTGCCTGGAGTGCCTACAGGGCGGAGACCCAGTACTTC.

The gene calls are TRBV2 and TRBJ2-1; 7 bases align to TRBD2. V was clipped by 5 bases and J by 10 bases; unmatched bases: 2. The CDR3 is made up of 11 amino acids. Germline-derived CDR1 and CDR2 are SNHLY and FYNNEI. The CDR3 protein is CASSYSGEQFF. CDR3 DNA sequence: TGTGCCAGCAGTTATAGCGGGGAGCAGTTCTTC.